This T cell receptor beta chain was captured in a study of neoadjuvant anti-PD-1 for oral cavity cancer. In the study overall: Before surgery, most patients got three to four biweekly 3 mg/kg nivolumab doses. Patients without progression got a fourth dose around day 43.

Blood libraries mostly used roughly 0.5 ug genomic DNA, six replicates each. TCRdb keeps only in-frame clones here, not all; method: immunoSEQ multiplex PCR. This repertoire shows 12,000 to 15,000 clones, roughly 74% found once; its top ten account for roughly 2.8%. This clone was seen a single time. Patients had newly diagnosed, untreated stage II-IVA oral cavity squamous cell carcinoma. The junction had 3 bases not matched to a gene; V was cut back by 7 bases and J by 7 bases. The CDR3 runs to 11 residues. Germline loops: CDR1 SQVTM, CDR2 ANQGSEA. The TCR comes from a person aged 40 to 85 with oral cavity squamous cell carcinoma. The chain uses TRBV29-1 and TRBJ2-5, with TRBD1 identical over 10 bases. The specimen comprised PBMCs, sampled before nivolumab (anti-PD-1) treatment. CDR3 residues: CSGTGGVTQYF. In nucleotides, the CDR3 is TGCAGCGGGACAGGGGGGGTGACCCAGTACTTC.